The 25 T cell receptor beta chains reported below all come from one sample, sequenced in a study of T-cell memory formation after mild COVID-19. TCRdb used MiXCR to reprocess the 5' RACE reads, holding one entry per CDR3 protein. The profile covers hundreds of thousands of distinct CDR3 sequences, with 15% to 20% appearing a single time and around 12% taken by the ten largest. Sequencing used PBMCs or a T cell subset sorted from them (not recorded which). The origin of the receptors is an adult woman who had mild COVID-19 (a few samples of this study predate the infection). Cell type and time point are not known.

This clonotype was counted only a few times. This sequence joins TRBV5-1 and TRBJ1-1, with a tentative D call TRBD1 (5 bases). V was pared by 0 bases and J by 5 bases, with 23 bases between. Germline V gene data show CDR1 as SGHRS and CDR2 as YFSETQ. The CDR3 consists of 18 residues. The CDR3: CASSLAGSLNGWGTEAFF. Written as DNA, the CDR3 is TGCGCCAGCAGCTTGGCCGGCTCTCTTAACGGGTGGGGGACTGAAGCTTTCTTT.

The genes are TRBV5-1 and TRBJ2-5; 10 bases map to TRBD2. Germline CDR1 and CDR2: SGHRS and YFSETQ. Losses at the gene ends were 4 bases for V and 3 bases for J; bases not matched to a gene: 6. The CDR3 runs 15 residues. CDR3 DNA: TGCGCCAGCAGCCCAGCGGGGGGGCGGGAAGAGACCCAGTACTTC. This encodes CASSPAGGREETQYF.

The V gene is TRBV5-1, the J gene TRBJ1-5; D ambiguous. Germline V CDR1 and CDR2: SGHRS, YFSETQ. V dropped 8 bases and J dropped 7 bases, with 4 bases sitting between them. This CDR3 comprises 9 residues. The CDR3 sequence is CARGQPQHF. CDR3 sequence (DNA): TGCGCCAGGGGGCAGCCCCAGCATTTT.

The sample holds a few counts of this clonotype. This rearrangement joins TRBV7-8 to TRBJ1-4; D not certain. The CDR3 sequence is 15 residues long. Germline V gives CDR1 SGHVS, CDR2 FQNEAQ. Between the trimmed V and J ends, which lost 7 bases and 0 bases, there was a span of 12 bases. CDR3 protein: CASTPARTTNEKLFF. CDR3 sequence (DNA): TGTGCCAGCACGCCCGCGCGAACAACTAATGAAAAACTGTTTTTT.

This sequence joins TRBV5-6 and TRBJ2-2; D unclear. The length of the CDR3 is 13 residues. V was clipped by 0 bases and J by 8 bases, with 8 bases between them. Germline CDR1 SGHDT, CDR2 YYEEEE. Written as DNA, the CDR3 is TGTGCCAGCAGCTTGGGACCCTCTGGGGAGCTGTTTTTT. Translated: CASSLGPSGELFF.

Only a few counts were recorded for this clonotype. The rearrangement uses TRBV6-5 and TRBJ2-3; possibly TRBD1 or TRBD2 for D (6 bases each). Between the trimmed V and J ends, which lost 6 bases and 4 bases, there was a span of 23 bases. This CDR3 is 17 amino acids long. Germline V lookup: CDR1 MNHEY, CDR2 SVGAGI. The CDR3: CASSPSRGAIVADTQYF. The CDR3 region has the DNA TGTGCCAGCAGCCCATCTAGGGGGGCCATCGTGGCAGATACGCAGTATTTT.

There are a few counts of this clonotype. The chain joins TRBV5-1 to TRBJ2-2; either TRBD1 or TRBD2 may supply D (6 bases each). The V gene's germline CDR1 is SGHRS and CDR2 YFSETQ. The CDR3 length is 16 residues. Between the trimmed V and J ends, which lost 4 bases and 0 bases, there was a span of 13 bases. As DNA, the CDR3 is TGCGCCAGCAGCCCTCGGCGGGACACGAACACCGGGGAGCTGTTTTTT. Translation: CASSPRRDTNTGELFF.

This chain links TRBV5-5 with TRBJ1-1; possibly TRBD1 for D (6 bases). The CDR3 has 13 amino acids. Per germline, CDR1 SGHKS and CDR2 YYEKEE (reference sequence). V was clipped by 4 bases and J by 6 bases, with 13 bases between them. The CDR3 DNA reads TGTGCCAGCAGCATTTACAGGGAATCTGAAGCTTTCTTT. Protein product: CASSIYRESEAFF. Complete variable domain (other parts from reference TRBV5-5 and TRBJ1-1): DAGVTQSPTHLIKTRGQQVTLRCSPISGHKSVSWYQQVLGQGPQFIFQYYEKEERGRGNFPDRFSARQFPNYSSELNVNALLLGDSALYLCASSIYRESEAFFGQGTRLTVV.

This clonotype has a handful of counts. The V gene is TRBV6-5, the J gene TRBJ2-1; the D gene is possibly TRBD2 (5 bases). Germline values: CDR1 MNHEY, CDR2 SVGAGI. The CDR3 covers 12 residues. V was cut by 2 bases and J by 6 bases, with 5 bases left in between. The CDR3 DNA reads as TGTGCCAGCAGTTACGGAGGCAATGAGCAGTTCTTC. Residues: CASSYGGNEQFF.

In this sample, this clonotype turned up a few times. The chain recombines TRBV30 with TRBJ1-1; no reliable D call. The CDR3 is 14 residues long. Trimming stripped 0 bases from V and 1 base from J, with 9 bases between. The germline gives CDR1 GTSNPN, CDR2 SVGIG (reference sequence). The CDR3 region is CAWSVRRRNTEAFF. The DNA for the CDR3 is TGTGCCTGGAGTGTAAGGAGGAGGAACACTGAAGCTTTCTTT.

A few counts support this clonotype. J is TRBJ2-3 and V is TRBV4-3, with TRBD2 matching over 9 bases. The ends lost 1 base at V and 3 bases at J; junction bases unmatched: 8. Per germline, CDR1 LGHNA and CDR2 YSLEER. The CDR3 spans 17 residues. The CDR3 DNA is TGCGCCAGCAGCCAAGGGCTAGCGGGAATGGATACAGATACGCAGTATTTT. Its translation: CASSQGLAGMDTDTQYF.

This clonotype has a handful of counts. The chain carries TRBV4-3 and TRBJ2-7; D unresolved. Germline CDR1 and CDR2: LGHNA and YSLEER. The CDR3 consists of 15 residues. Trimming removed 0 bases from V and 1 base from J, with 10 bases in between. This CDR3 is CASSQDWPDSYEQYF. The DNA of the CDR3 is TGCGCCAGCAGCCAAGATTGGCCAGATTCCTACGAGCAGTACTTC.

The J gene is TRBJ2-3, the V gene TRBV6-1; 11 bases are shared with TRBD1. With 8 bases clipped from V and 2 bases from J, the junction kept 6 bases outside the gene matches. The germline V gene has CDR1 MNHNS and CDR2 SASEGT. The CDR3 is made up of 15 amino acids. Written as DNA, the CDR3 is TGTGCCAGCGGGCGGGGACAGGGGGTCACAGATACGCAGTATTTT. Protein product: CASGRGQGVTDTQYF.

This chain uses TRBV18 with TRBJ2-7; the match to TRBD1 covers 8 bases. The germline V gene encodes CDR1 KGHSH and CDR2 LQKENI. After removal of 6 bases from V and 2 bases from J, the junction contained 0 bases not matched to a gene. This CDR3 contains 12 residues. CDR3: CASSTGAYEQYF. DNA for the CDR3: TGTGCCAGCTCGACAGGGGCCTACGAGCAGTACTTC.

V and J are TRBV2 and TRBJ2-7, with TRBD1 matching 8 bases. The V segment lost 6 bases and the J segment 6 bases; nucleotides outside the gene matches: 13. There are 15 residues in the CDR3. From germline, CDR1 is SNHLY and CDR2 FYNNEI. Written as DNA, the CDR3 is TGTGCCAGCAGAGAGGAGAGGACAGGGAGTGGCGAGCAGTACTTC. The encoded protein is CASREERTGSGEQYF.

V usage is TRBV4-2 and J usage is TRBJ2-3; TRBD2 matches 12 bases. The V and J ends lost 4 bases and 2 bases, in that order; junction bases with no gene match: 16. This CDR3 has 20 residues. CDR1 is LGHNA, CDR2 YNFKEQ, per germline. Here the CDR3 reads CASSPLTSGGPSSNTDTQYF. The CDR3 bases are TGTGCCAGCAGCCCACTTACTAGCGGGGGGCCCTCATCTAACACAGATACGCAGTATTTT.

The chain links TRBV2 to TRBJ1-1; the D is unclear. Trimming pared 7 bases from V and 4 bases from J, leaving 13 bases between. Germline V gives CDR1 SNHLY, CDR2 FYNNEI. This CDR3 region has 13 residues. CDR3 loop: CASNRGTGTEAFF. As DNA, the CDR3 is TGTGCCAGCAATAGAGGAACGGGCACTGAAGCTTTCTTT.

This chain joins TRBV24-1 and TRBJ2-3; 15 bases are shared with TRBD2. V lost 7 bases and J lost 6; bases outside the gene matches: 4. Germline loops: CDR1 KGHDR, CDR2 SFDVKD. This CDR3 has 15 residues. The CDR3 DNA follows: TGTGCCACCAGGGCCGGGACTAGCGGGAGGGATACGCAGTATTTT. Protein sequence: CATRAGTSGRDTQYF.

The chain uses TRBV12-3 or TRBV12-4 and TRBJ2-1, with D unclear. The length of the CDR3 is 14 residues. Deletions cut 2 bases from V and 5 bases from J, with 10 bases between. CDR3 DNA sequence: TGTGCCAGCAGTTTAAAGGAGACGAACAATGAGCAGTTCTTC. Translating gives CASSLKETNNEQFF.

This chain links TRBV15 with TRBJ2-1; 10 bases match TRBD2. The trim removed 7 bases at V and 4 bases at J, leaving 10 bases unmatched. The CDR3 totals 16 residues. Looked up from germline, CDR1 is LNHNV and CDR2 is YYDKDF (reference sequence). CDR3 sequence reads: CATIQGSGGLYNEQFF. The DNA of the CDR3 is TGTGCCACCATCCAAGGTAGCGGGGGGCTATACAATGAGCAGTTCTTC.

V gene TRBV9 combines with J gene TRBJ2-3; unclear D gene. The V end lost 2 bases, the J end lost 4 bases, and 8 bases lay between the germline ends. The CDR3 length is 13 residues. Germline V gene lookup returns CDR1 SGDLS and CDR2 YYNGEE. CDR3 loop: CASSVRVSDTQYF. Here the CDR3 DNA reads TGTGCCAGCAGCGTCCGGGTGTCAGATACGCAGTATTTT.

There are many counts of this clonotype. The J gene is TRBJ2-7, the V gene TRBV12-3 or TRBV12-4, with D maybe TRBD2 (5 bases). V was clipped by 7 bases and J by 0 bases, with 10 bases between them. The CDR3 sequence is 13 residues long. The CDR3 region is CASTGKSSYEQYF. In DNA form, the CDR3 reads TGTGCCAGCACCGGGAAGAGCTCCTACGAGCAGTACTTC.

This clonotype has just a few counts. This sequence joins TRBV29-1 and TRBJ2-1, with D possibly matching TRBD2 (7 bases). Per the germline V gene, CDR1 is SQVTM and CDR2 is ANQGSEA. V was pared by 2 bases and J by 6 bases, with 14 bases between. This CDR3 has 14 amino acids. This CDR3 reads CSVEPAGQGNEQFF. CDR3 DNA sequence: TGCAGCGTTGAACCAGCGGGACAAGGCAATGAGCAGTTCTTC.

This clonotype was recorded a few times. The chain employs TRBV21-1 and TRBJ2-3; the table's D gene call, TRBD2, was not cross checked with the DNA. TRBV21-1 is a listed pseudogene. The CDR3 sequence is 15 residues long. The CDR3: CASSKGVVSRDTQYF. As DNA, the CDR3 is TGTGCCAGCAGCAAAGGAGTAGTCTCCAGAGATACGCAGTATTTT.

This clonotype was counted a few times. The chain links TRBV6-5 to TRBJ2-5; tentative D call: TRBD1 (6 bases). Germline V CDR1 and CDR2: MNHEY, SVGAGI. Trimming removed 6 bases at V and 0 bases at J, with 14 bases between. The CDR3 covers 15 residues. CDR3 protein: CASRRVGGYQETQYF. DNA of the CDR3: TGTGCCAGCAGGAGAGTAGGGGGATACCAAGAGACCCAGTACTTC.